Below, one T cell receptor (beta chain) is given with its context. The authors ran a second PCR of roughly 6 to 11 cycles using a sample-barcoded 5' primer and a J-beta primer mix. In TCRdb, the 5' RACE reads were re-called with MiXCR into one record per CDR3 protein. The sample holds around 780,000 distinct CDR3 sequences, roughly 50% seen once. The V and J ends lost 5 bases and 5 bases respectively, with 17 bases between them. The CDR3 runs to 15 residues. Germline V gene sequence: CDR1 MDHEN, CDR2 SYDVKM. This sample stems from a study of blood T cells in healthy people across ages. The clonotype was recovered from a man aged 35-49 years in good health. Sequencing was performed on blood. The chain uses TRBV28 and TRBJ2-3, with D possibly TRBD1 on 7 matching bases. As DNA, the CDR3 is TGTGCCAGCAGTACGACAGGGACTGTCGAAGATACGCAGTATTTT. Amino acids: CASSTTGTVEDTQYF.